This T cell receptor (beta chain) was observed in a study of T-cell reconstitution after alpha-beta-depleted transplantation in children. A library of TCRbeta sequences, prepared with unique molecular identifiers, was generated. TCRdb recomputed calls from the PCR reads with MiXCR, one row per CDR3 protein. This repertoire shows 500,000 to 750,000 distinct CDR3 sequences, about a quarter found once; its top ten account for 35% to 40%. Trimming at V came to 1 base and at J to 11 bases, leaving 10 bases not matched to a gene. The CDR3 runs to 16 residues. CDR1 and CDR2 (germline): DFQATT, SNEGSKA (reference sequence).

Here the sequenced sample was PBMCs, taken before TCRalphabeta/CD19-depleted stem cell transplant. This chain connects TRBV20-1 to TRBJ2-1; 14 nucleotides line up with TRBD2. This receptor was taken from a boy younger than two with Wiskott-Aldrich syndrome, due to receive a stem cell transplant. The CDR3: CSARGAGTSGRLKQFF. CDR3 coding DNA: TGCAGTGCTAGAGGGGCCGGGACTAGCGGGAGACTGAAGCAGTTCTTC.